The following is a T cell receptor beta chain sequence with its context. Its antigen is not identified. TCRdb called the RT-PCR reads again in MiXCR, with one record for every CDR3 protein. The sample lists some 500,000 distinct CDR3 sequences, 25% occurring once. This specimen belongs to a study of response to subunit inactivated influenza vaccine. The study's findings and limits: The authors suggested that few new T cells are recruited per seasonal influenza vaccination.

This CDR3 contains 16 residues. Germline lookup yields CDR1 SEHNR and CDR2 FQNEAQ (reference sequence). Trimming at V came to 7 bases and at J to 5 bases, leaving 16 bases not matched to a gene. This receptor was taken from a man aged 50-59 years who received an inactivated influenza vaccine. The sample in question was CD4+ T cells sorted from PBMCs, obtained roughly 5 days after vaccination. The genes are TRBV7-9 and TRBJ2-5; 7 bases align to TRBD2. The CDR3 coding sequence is TGTGCCAGCACCACGTGGAGCGGGGCGCGGTTGGAGACCCAGTACTTC. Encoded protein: CASTTWSGARLETQYF.